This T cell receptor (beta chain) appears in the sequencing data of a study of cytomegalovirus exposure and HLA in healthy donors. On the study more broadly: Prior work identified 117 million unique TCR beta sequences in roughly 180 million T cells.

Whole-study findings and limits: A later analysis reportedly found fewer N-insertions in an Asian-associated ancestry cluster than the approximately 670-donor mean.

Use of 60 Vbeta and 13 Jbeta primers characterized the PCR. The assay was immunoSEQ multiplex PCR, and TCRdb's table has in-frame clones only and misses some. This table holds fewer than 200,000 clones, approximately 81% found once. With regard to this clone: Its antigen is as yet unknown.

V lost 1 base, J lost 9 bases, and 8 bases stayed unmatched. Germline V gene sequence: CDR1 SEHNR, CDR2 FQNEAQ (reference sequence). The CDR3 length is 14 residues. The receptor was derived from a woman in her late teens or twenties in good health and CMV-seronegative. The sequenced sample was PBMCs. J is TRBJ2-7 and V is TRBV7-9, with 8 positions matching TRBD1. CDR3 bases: TGTGCCAGCAGCTTAGGGGGGACAGGCATGGGGCAGTACTTC. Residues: CASSLGGTGMGQYF.